One and the same sample provided the 25 T cell receptor beta chains below, sequenced in a study of CD8 T cells in Susac syndrome. Reverse transcription of roughly 0.5 to 1 ug RNA was carried out with random hexamers. TCRdb reanalysed the immunoSEQ multiplex PCR reads using MiXCR and keeps one entry per CDR3 protein. The sample holds 210,000 or so distinct CDR3 sequences, approximately 94% seen once. Sequencing was carried out using CD4+ T cells from PBMCs. These receptors came from a human donor with Susac syndrome.

The chain combines TRBV10-2 with TRBJ2-5; 8 positions agree with TRBD2. Germline V lookup: CDR1 WSHSY, CDR2 SAAADI. Trimming took 10 bases from V and 0 from J; bases not matched to a gene: 7. The CDR3 sequence is 14 residues long. The CDR3, as DNA: TGCGCCACCGGAGGGCGGGGGGACCAAGAGACCCAGTACTTC. Encoded protein: CATGGRGDQETQYF.

The chain couples TRBV15 to TRBJ1-5; the D is unclear. Trimming pared 6 bases from V and 6 bases from J, leaving 24 bases between. This CDR3 is built from 17 residues. CDR1 and CDR2 from the germline V gene are LNHNV and YYDKDF (reference sequence). The CDR3 here is CATRNPGAEFGSQPQHF. CDR3 sequence (DNA): TGTGCCACCAGGAATCCGGGAGCGGAGTTTGGAAGTCAGCCCCAGCATTTT.

This chain connects TRBV20-1 to TRBJ2-5; TRBD1 might be the D (6 bases). The CDR3 is made up of 16 amino acids. CDR1 and CDR2 (germline): DFQATT, SNEGSKA (reference sequence). V lost 5 bases, J lost 5 bases, and 24 bases lay in between. The DNA for the CDR3 is TGCAGTGCTCACGTCAGCAGGGGACCCCGCTCGGAGACCCAGTACTTC. This codes for CSAHVSRGPRSETQYF.

The J gene is TRBJ2-1, the V gene TRBV6-2 or TRBV6-3, with no clear D. This CDR3 is 16 amino acids long. Germline V CDR1 and CDR2: MNHEY, SVGEGT. The V end lost 6 bases, the J end lost 0 bases, and 15 bases lay between the germline ends. Written as DNA, the CDR3 is TGTGCCAGCAGACCACCCCCCGAGAGCTCCTACAATGAGCAGTTCTTC. Translating it yields CASRPPPESSYNEQFF.

The chain carries TRBV29-1 and TRBJ1-5; 10 bases agree with TRBD1. V was pared by 6 bases and J by 4 bases, with 6 bases of the junction left unmatched. CDR1 SQVTM and CDR2 ANQGSEA come from the germline V gene. The CDR3 has 14 residues. In DNA, the CDR3 is TGCAGCGTGGCGACAGGGGGCTTGAATCAGCCCCAGCATTTT. Translated: CSVATGGLNQPQHF.

The chain uses TRBV5-1 and TRBJ2-2, with 8 bases fitting TRBD2. V lost 4 bases to trimming and J lost 6 bases; unmatched junction nucleotides: 5. CDR3 length: 14 amino acids. CDR1 is SGHRS, CDR2 YFSETQ, per germline. CDR3 loop: CASSPSGGSGELFF. The DNA for the CDR3 is TGCGCCAGCAGCCCCAGCGGGGGATCCGGGGAGCTGTTTTTT.

The chain is built from TRBV20-1 and TRBJ2-5; 11 bases are a match to TRBD2. The CDR3 runs 15 residues. The J segment lost 4 bases and the V segment lost 6 bases, leaving 10 bases of the junction unmatched. CDR1 is DFQATT and CDR2 is SNEGSKA in the germline V gene (reference sequence). The CDR3 spells CSAKPTSGGGETQYF. In DNA, the CDR3 is TGCAGTGCCAAACCTACTAGCGGGGGAGGAGAGACCCAGTACTTC.

The genes are TRBV12-3 or TRBV12-4 and TRBJ1-2, with D possibly being TRBD1 (5 bases). The CDR3 runs 15 residues. The V end lost 6 bases, the J end lost 1 base, and 15 bases lay between the germline ends. CDR3 amino acids: CASSRTLGFNYGYTF. The CDR3 DNA sequence: TGTGCCAGCAGCCGGACACTTGGTTTTAACTATGGCTACACCTTC.

The chain is built from TRBV5-1 and TRBJ2-7; D possibly corresponds to TRBD1 (5 bases). The germline CDR1 and CDR2 sequences are SGHRS and YFSETQ. Trimming cost V 4 bases and J 3 bases, with 14 bases left between them. The CDR3 length is 14 residues. The CDR3 bases are TGCGCCAGCAGCCCGGAAGGGGCAGACTACGAGCAGTACTTC. Translated, it gives CASSPEGADYEQYF.

This clonotype was observed a single time. The genes are TRBV5-6 and TRBJ1-1, with 8 bases identical to TRBD1. The CDR3 is 16 residues long. Germline-derived CDR1 and CDR2 are SGHDT and YYEEEE. Trimming cost V 3 bases and J 5 bases; bases outside gene matches: 12. The CDR3 reads CASSSPGQDRGTEAFF. Written as DNA, the CDR3 is TGTGCCAGCAGCTCCCCGGGACAGGACCGAGGGACTGAAGCTTTCTTT.

The V and J genes are TRBV20-1 and TRBJ2-7, with 9 nucleotides matching TRBD1. The junction had 4 bases not matched to a gene; V was cut back by 0 bases and J by 1 base. Germline V gene sequence: CDR1 DFQATT, CDR2 SNEGSKA (reference sequence). CDR3 length: 15 residues. The CDR3 sequence is CSARDQTGGSYEQYF. The CDR3 DNA is TGCAGTGCTAGAGACCAGACAGGGGGGTCCTACGAGCAGTACTTC.

In this sample, this clonotype turned up once. V usage is TRBV7-2 and J usage is TRBJ2-5; TRBD2 might be the D (6 bases). The V and J ends lost 2 bases and 5 bases respectively, with 12 bases between them. The CDR3 is 14 amino acids. The germline CDR1 and CDR2 sequences are SGHTA and FQGNSA. The CDR3 DNA is TGTGCCAGCAGCTTACGGGTGGGGAGGGAGACCCAGTACTTC. Amino acids: CASSLRVGRETQYF.

This chain links TRBV20-1 with TRBJ1-1, with a possible D match to TRBD1 (5 bases). V lost 6 bases, J lost 1 base, and 12 bases lay in between. Germline CDR1 reads DFQATT; CDR2 reads SNEGSKA (reference sequence). The CDR3 sequence is 13 residues long. The CDR3 here is CSAPMGGNTEAFF. CDR3 DNA sequence: TGCAGTGCCCCCATGGGGGGGAACACTGAAGCTTTCTTT.

This chain uses TRBV12-3 or TRBV12-4 with TRBJ2-3; 7 nucleotides align to TRBD1. The CDR3 length is 14 residues. V lost 5 bases to trimming and J lost 2 bases; unmatched junction nucleotides: 4. CDR3 amino acids: CASSGQELTDTQYF. The CDR3 coding sequence is TGTGCCAGCAGTGGACAGGAGCTCACAGATACGCAGTATTTT.

V is TRBV30 and J is TRBJ1-2, with 9 bases identical to TRBD1. J gave up 3 bases and V 4 bases, and 6 bases lay outside the gene matches. The CDR3 totals 14 residues. CDR1 GTSNPN and CDR2 SVGIG come from the germline V gene (reference sequence). CDR3 sequence reads: CAWILDRGDYGYTF. Here the CDR3 DNA reads TGTGCCTGGATTCTGGACAGGGGAGACTATGGCTACACCTTC. Drawing the rest from reference TRBV30 and TRBJ1-2, the complete variable domain is SQTIHQWPATLVQPVGSPLSLECTVEGTSNPNLYWYRQAAGRGLQLLFYSVGIGQISSEVPQNLSASRPQDRQFILSSKKLLLSDSGFYLCAWILDRGDYGYTFGSGTRLTVV.

This chain connects TRBV12-5 to TRBJ1-6; 7 bases line up with TRBD1. The CDR3 covers 16 residues. CDR1 LGHNT and CDR2 FRNRAP come from the germline V gene. V lost 2 bases and J lost 7; bases outside the gene matches: 8. In DNA, the CDR3 is TGTGCTAGTGGTTTGCCAACGGGACAGTGGAATTCACCCCTCCACTTT. Its protein product is CASGLPTGQWNSPLHF.

The chain uses TRBV11-2 and TRBJ2-7; the D gene is possibly TRBD1 (5 bases). V lost 5 bases, J lost 4 bases, and 12 bases lay in between. The CDR3 runs to 13 residues. Germline V gene sequence: CDR1 SGHAT, CDR2 FQNNGV. In nucleotides, the CDR3 is TGTGCCAGCAGCCTGAGGCAGGGTTACGAGCAGTACTTC. Translating it yields CASSLRQGYEQYF.

V usage is TRBV30 and J usage is TRBJ1-3; D unclear. CDR1 is GTSNPN, CDR2 SVGIG, per germline (reference sequence). This CDR3 is 15 amino acids long. V was shortened by 7 bases and J by 0 bases, with 16 bases between the two germline ends. CDR3 DNA: TGTGCCTCAGACTCCGGACGTCTCTCTGGAAACACCATATATTTT. It specifies CASDSGRLSGNTIYF.

The CDR3 spells CASSHPGLNSGNTIYF. DNA of the CDR3: TGCGCCAGCAGCCATCCGGGACTCAACTCTGGAAACACCATATATTTT. J is TRBJ1-3 and V is TRBV4-1; TRBD1 is a possible D gene (5 bases). The germline V gene has CDR1 MGHRA and CDR2 YSYEKL. CDR3 length: 16 residues. Trimming took off 3 bases at V and 0 bases at J, with 12 bases between the two ends.

CDR3 residues: CASRDSYEQYF. For the CDR3, the DNA is TGTGCCAGCAGGGACAGCTACGAGCAGTACTTC. The V call is TRBV6-6, the J call TRBJ2-7; the D gene is possibly TRBD1 (6 bases). This CDR3 is built from 11 residues. Germline CDR1 reads MNHNY; CDR2 reads SVGAGI (reference sequence). V gave up 6 bases and J gave up 3 bases, with 6 bases separating them.

The chain carries TRBV6-1 and TRBJ1-6; 7 bases line up with TRBD1. CDR3 length: 17 amino acids. Trimming at V came to 6 bases and at J to 6 bases, leaving 14 bases not matched to a gene. Germline V gene sequence: CDR1 MNHNS, CDR2 SASEGT. The CDR3 loop reads CASSPTPNRGANSPLHF. The CDR3 bases are TGTGCCAGCAGCCCAACCCCTAACAGGGGCGCTAATTCACCCCTCCACTTT.

Written as DNA, the CDR3 is TGCGCCAGCAGCCAAGAGCGCGGGTTGACAGATACGCAGTATTTT. Amino acids: CASSQERGLTDTQYF. The chain combines TRBV4-3 with TRBJ2-3, with a tentative D call TRBD2 (5 bases). The CDR3 sequence is 15 residues long. CDR1 LGHNA and CDR2 YSLEER come from the germline V gene. The V and J ends lost 0 bases and 3 bases respectively, with 10 bases between them.

The chain combines TRBV18 with TRBJ1-4; the D is unclear. The V gene lost 2 bases and the J gene lost 2 bases, with 6 bases spanning the gap. The CDR3 sequence is 14 residues long. Germline V gene sequence: CDR1 KGHSH, CDR2 LQKENI. In DNA form, the CDR3 reads TGTGCCAGCTCACCAGCAGCTACTAATGAAAAACTGTTTTTT. Translating gives CASSPAATNEKLFF.

The chain couples TRBV7-2 to TRBJ2-5; tentatively, D is TRBD1 or TRBD2 (6 bases each). From germline, CDR1 is SGHTA and CDR2 FQGNSA. Trimming removed 6 bases at V and 5 bases at J, with 16 bases between. The CDR3 extends over 14 amino acids. The CDR3 loop reads CASSLGAGWETQYF. The CDR3 coding sequence is TGTGCCAGCAGTTTGGGGGCGGGGTGGGAGACCCAGTACTTC.

This chain links TRBV4-3 with TRBJ2-6, with TRBD1 matching over 9 bases. CDR1 is LGHNA, CDR2 YSLEER, per germline. The CDR3 extends over 19 amino acids. The V gene end was trimmed by 0 bases and the J gene end by 2 bases; junction bases not matched to a gene: 8. The DNA of the CDR3 is TGCGCCAGCAGCCAAGATTTGGGAGACAGGGGGGCTGGGGCCAACGTCCTGACTTTC. Encoded protein: CASSQDLGDRGAGANVLTF.